This TCR beta chain was recorded in a study of T cell changes during pregnancy in multiple sclerosis. Germline CDR1 reads LGHNA; CDR2 reads YNFKEQ. V lost 0 bases and J 6 bases, leaving 11 bases between the germline ends. The CDR3 totals 15 residues. The method was immunoSEQ multiplex PCR; TCRdb's version includes in-frame clones alone and lacks a portion of them. The table shows tens of thousands of clones, with 92% occurring only once. The TCR sequence derives from a female donor with multiple sclerosis, enrolled in a pregnancy study. Here the sequenced sample was CD4+ T cells from peripheral blood mononuclear cells, taken in the third trimester of pregnancy. The genes are TRBV4-2 and TRBJ2-2, with D tentatively TRBD2 (6 bases). The CDR3 reads CASSQDVAGPGELFF. In nucleotides, the CDR3 is TGTGCCAGCAGCCAAGATGTCGCGGGACCCGGGGAGCTGTTTTTT.